This T cell receptor beta chain derives from a study of blood T cell repertoires in COVID-19. Study context: The origin of the acute and convalescent COVID-19 samples was the United States, Italy and Spain. From T cells, B-cell-depleted T cells, or PBMCs came the material, which was cDNA or gDNA.

Germline-derived CDR1 and CDR2 are SNHLY and FYNNEI. The CDR3 totals 12 residues. Trimming took 7 bases from V and 4 from J, leaving 11 bases between them. Per the study methods: Reference gene primer amplification in the assay estimated nucleated cell counts. This table comes from immunoSEQ multiplex PCR, and its TCRdb copy is limited to in-frame clones, with some not included. Clone size and V and J calls were adopted from that table, with D and trimming inferred from the DNA. The profile shows roughly 56,000 clones, more than 90% of them singletons. This chain joins TRBV2 and TRBJ2-7; possibly TRBD2 for D (6 bases). Sequenced sample: peripheral blood. This sequence was found in a man in his forties or fifties with active COVID-19. CDR3 amino acids: CASTLGGYEQYF. In nucleotides, the CDR3 is TGTGCCAGCACCTTGGGGGGATACGAGCAGTACTTC.